The clone carrying this T cell receptor beta chain has only one observation. This table comes from immunoSEQ multiplex PCR, and its TCRdb copy is limited to in-frame clones, with some not included. The table records 200,000 to 250,000 clones, less than 85% of them present only once. The data are from a study of blood T cell repertoires in COVID-19. Germline assignment: CDR1 LNHDA and CDR2 SQIVND (reference sequence). V was shortened by 8 bases and J by 1 base, with 12 bases between the two germline ends. The CDR3 runs to 14 residues. The gene calls are TRBV19 and TRBJ1-3; possibly TRBD1 for D (5 bases). The sample taken for sequencing was peripheral blood. The sequence was obtained from a woman older than 75 with active or convalescent COVID-19. CDR3 region: CASQQDHSGNTIYF. DNA for the CDR3: TGTGCCAGTCAACAGGACCATTCTGGAAACACCATATATTTT.